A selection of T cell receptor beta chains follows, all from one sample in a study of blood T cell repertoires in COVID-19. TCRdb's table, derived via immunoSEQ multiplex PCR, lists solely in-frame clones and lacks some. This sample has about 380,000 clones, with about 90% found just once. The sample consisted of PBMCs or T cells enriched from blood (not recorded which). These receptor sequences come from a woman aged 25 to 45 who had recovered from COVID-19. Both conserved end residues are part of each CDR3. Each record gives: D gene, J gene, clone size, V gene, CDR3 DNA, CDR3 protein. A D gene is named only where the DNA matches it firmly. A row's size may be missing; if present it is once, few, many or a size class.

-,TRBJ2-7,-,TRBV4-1,TGCGCCAGCAGCCAAGGGCCTTCCTACGAGCAGTACTTC,CASSQGPSYEQYF
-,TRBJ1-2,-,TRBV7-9,TGTGCCAGCAGCCAGAGCGGCAACTATGGCTACACCTTC,CASSQSGNYGYTF
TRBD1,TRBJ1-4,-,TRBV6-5,TGTGCCAGCAGTCTGACAGGGTCTAATGAAAAACTGTTTTTT,CASSLTGSNEKLFF
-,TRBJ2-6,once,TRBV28,TGTGCCAGCAATGGAGACCCGAGCTCTGGGGCCAACGTCCTGACTTTC,CASNGDPSSGANVLTF
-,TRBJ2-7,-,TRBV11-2,TGTGCCAGCAGCTTTACAACAGGGAGAGACTACGAGCAGTACTTC,CASSFTTGRDYEQYF
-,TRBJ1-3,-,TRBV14,TGTGCCAGCAGCCAAGATCACGGGGTGCTTTCTGGAAACACCATATATTTT,CASSQDHGVLSGNTIYF
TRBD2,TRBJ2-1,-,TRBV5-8,TGTGCCAGCAGCCGCGCACTAGCGGGAGTGGGGAATGAGCAGTTCTTC,CASSRALAGVGNEQFF
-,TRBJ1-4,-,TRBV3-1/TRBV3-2,TGTGCCAGCAGCCAGACGGGGGAAAAACTGTTTTTT,CASSQTGEKLFF
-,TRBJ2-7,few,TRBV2,TGTGCCAGCTCTATTAGCTCCTACGAGCAGTACTTC,CASSISSYEQYF
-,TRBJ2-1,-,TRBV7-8,TGTGCCAGCAGCTTAGGTCGTTACAATGAGCAGTTCTTC,CASSLGRYNEQFF
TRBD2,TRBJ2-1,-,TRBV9,TGTGCCAGCAGCGTACGGACTAGCGGGGCGAATGAGCAGTTCTTC,CASSVRTSGANEQFF
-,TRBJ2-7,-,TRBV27,TGTGCCAGCAGTTTGCGCAGGGAAAGCTCCTACGAGCAGTACTTC,CASSLRRESSYEQYF
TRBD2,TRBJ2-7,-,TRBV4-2,TGTGCCAGCAGCCAAGGGGTGGCGGGAGCACGGTACGAGCAGTACTTC,CASSQGVAGARYEQYF
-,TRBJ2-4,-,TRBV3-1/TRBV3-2,TGTGCCAGCAGTCTAACTGCGTACGGGTTCGGAAACATTCAGTACTTC,CASSLTAYGFGNIQYF
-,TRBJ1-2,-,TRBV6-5,TGTGCCAGCAGTAAACTTCTGGACTATGGCTACACCTTC,CASSKLLDYGYTF
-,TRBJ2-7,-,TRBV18,TGTGCCAGCTCACCACGGTTCACTTCCTACGAGCAGTACTTC,CASSPRFTSYEQYF
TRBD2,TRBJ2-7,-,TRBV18,TGTGCCAGCTCACCTCTGGGACTAGCGGGAGGGAGACCCTACGAGCAGTACTTC,CASSPLGLAGGRPYEQYF
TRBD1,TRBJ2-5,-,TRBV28,TGTGCCAGCAGTCCACCGGGACAGGGGACGCGGACCCAGTACTTC,CASSPPGQGTRTQYF
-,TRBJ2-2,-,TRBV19,TGTGCCAGTAGTTTACAGAACACCGGGGAGCTGTTTTTT,CASSLQNTGELFF
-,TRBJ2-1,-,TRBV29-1,TGCAGCGTTGCGGATTTAGCGAAAAGGGTCTACAATGAGCAGTTCTTC,CSVADLAKRVYNEQFF
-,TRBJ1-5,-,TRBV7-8,TGTGCCAGCAGCTTATTATTTTCCAATCAGCCCCAGCATTTT,CASSLLFSNQPQHF
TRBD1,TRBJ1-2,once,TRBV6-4,TGTGCCAGCAGTAACACCGGGACAGGGGACCATGGCTACACCTTC,CASSNTGTGDHGYTF